This entry lists 23 T cell receptor beta chains sequenced from one sample in a study of beta chain features in type 1 diabetes. Study-wide points: Among all four CD4+ subsets, Type 1 diabetes patients had TCRB CDR3s that were moderately but significantly shorter.

The investigators reverse transcribed all of the isolated RNA, so they sequenced expressed TCRB transcripts. The table came from immunoSEQ multiplex PCR; TCRdb's copy has only in-frame clones and leaves some out. Of hundreds of thousands of clones in the sample, over 12% were seen once. These TCRs are of unknown antigen specificity. Sequenced: naive CD4+ T cells from blood. Source of these receptors: a man younger than 30 with type 1 diabetes.

This chain uses TRBV13 with TRBJ2-7, with D maybe TRBD1 (6 bases). The V and J ends lost 5 bases and 7 bases respectively, with 18 bases between them. Germline CDR1 is PRHDT and CDR2 is FYEKMQ (reference sequence). The CDR3 sequence is 14 residues long. This CDR3 reads CASSAARGSREQYF. Written as DNA, the CDR3 is TGTGCCAGCAGCGCCGCCAGGGGTAGTCGTGAGCAGTACTTC.

Here the CDR3 reads CSVEAVGAANEKLFF. The CDR3 DNA is TGCAGCGTTGAAGCTGTAGGAGCGGCTAATGAAAAACTGTTTTTT. This chain joins TRBV29-1 and TRBJ1-4; no clear D. Trimming cost V 1 base and J 3 bases, with 12 bases left between them. Germline-derived CDR1 and CDR2 are SQVTM and ANQGSEA. This CDR3 contains 15 residues.

The V and J genes are TRBV29-1 and TRBJ2-1; 9 positions agree with TRBD1. From germline, CDR1 is SQVTM and CDR2 ANQGSEA. V shed 1 base, J shed 3 bases, and the junction held 4 bases outside the gene matches. CDR3 size: 15 residues. The CDR3 reads CSVEGTGGYYNEQFF. DNA for the CDR3: TGCAGCGTTGAAGGCACAGGGGGCTACTACAATGAGCAGTTCTTC.

This chain links TRBV2 with TRBJ2-1; D might be TRBD2 (6 bases). Germline CDR1 and CDR2: SNHLY and FYNNEI. Trimming took off 7 bases at V and 4 bases at J, with 11 bases between the two ends. The CDR3 length is 13 residues. The CDR3 DNA sequence: TGTGCCAGCATGCCTAGCGCTTACAATGAGCAGTTCTTC. It specifies CASMPSAYNEQFF. Using reference TRBV2 and TRBJ2-1 for the parts outside the CDR3, the full variable domain is EPEVTQTPSHQVTQMGQEVILRCVPISNHLYFYWYRQILGQKVEFLVSFYNNEISEKSEIFDDQFSVERPDGSNFTLKIRSTKLEDSAMYFCASMPSAYNEQFFGPGTRLTVL.

This clone was counted between two and nine times. This rearrangement joins TRBV19 to TRBJ2-3; weak D call: TRBD2 (5 bases). The CDR3 has 15 amino acids. Deletions cut 0 bases from V and 2 bases from J, with 9 bases between. Germline V gene data show CDR1 as LNHDA and CDR2 as SQIVND (reference sequence). CDR3 DNA sequence: TGTGCCAGTAGTATAGAACGGGGAATCACAGATACGCAGTATTTT. Protein: CASSIERGITDTQYF.

Comments on this clone: The sample carries other DNA sequences with the same CDR3. CDR3 nucleotide sequence: TGTGCCAGCAGCTTAGTCAGCTACGAGCAGTACTTC. Its translation: CASSLVSYEQYF. The V gene is TRBV7-2, the J gene TRBJ2-7; D unclear. The CDR3 covers 12 residues. Germline values: CDR1 SGHTA, CDR2 FQGNSA. Trimming pared 1 base from V and 3 bases from J, leaving 4 bases between.

Only a few counts were recorded for this clone. The V and J genes are TRBV30 and TRBJ2-7; D possibly corresponds to TRBD1 (6 bases). The length of the CDR3 is 12 residues. Germline CDR1 and CDR2: GTSNPN and SVGIG (reference sequence). The V end lost 4 bases, the J end lost 3 bases, and 10 bases lay between the germline ends. CDR3 region: CAWIADSYEQYF. CDR3 DNA sequence: TGTGCCTGGATCGCGGACAGCTACGAGCAGTACTTC.

The CDR3 DNA follows: TGTGCCAGTAGGACAGGGGATATTGGCTACACCTTC. It specifies CASRTGDIGYTF. The genes are TRBV19 and TRBJ1-2, with TRBD1 matching over 8 bases. The V and J ends lost 6 bases and 7 bases, in that order; junction bases with no gene match: 4. Germline loops: CDR1 LNHDA, CDR2 SQIVND (reference sequence). The CDR3 length is 12 residues.

V gene TRBV18 combines with J gene TRBJ1-2; D perhaps matches TRBD1 (5 bases). This CDR3 spans 16 amino acids. Germline CDR1 and CDR2: KGHSH and LQKENI. Trimming took 4 bases from V and 5 from J, leaving 20 bases between them. The CDR3 sequence is CASSQGVGLERYGYTF. In DNA form, the CDR3 reads TGTGCCAGCTCACAAGGTGTGGGGCTGGAGAGGTATGGCTACACCTTC. Full variable domain (rest looked up from reference TRBV18 and TRBJ1-2): NAGVMQNPRHLVRRRGQEARLRCSPMKGHSHVYWYRQLPEEGLKFMVYLQKENIIDESGMPKERFSAEFPKEGPSILRIQQVVRGDSAAYFCASSQGVGLERYGYTFGSGTRLTVV.

V gene TRBV9 combines with J gene TRBJ2-1; D not resolved. Germline CDR1 and CDR2: SGDLS and YYNGEE. V lost 3 bases, J lost 5 bases, and 3 bases lay in between. This CDR3 is 11 amino acids long. CDR3 residues: CASSEDNEQFF. DNA for the CDR3: TGTGCCAGCAGCGAAGACAATGAGCAGTTCTTC.

CDR3 region: CASSPRVAGSSYEQYF. The CDR3 DNA is TGTGCCAGCAGCCCGCGGGTAGCGGGAAGCTCCTACGAGCAGTACTTC. V and J are TRBV7-6 and TRBJ2-7; 8 positions agree with TRBD2. The trim removed 5 bases at V and 0 bases at J, leaving 9 bases unmatched. CDR1 and CDR2 (germline): SGHVS, FNYEAQ. The CDR3 is made up of 16 amino acids.

In its sample, this clone was seen a few times. This chain connects TRBV27 to TRBJ2-3; the D is unclear. The germline gives CDR1 MNHEY, CDR2 SMNVEV (reference sequence). The CDR3 covers 13 residues. Trimming cost V 8 bases and J 6 bases, with 15 bases left between them. The CDR3 region has the DNA TGTGCCAGCGGCTCCTGGTCGGCTGATACGCAGTATTTT. It yields the protein CASGSWSADTQYF.

This clone has only a few counts. The V and J genes are TRBV7-9 and TRBJ2-3, with D hard to call. Trimming stripped 5 bases from V and 6 bases from J, with 9 bases between. Germline-derived CDR1 and CDR2 are SEHNR and FQNEAQ (reference sequence). This CDR3 region has 12 residues. CDR3 loop: CASSPEPDTQYF. The CDR3 coding sequence is TGTGCCAGCAGCCCGGAGCCGGATACGCAGTATTTT.

This clone was recorded a few times. The chain couples TRBV4-1 to TRBJ1-4; 8 bases line up with TRBD1. Germline lookup yields CDR1 MGHRA and CDR2 YSYEKL. Germline trimming cut 8 bases from V and 4 bases from J; bases unmatched to any gene: 9. This CDR3 is built from 15 residues. The CDR3 region is CASAPNTGGNEKLFF. The CDR3 nucleotides read TGCGCCAGCGCACCAAACACAGGGGGTAATGAAAAACTGTTTTTT.

V is TRBV25-1 and J is TRBJ1-2; D ambiguous. Germline assignment: CDR1 MGHDK and CDR2 SYGVNS. The length of the CDR3 is 13 residues. The V and J ends lost 5 bases and 0 bases respectively, with 7 bases between them. The CDR3 DNA is TGTGCCAGCAGTTTCGGGGCTAACTATGGCTACACCTTC. Translating gives CASSFGANYGYTF.

The chain carries TRBV15 and TRBJ2-7, with 9 bases identical to TRBD1. Trimming at V came to 0 bases and at J to 6 bases, leaving 9 bases not matched to a gene. The CDR3 spans 16 residues. From germline, CDR1 is LNHNV and CDR2 YYDKDF (reference sequence). The DNA for the CDR3 is TGTGCCACCAGCAGAGATCCGACAGGGGGGTCCGGCGAGCAGTACTTC. Amino acid sequence: CATSRDPTGGSGEQYF.

The table lists this clone with a few counts. Germline and junction disagree at one end, which may indicate a read error. The chain links TRBV7-7 to TRBJ2-5; TRBD2 matches at 10 bases. CDR1 is SSHAT, CDR2 FNYEAQ, per germline (reference sequence). The CDR3 has 16 residues. CDR3 sequence: CASSLGLAGVQETQYF. The CDR3 DNA sequence: TGTGCTAGCAGCTTAGGGCTAGCGGGGGTACAAGAGACCCAGTACTTC.

Worth noting for this clone: A single base separates this from a much larger clone, so it may be a read error. The V and J genes are TRBV13 and TRBJ2-5, with unresolved D. The CDR3 is 11 amino acids. The V end was cut by 1 base, the J end by 5 bases, with 2 bases between. The germline CDR1 and CDR2 sequences are PRHDT and FYEKMQ (reference sequence). CDR3 in amino acids: CASSLVETQYF. The CDR3 DNA reads TGTGCCAGCAGCTTAGTGGAGACCCAGTACTTC.

The sample holds a few counts of this clone. This rearrangement joins TRBV4-1 to TRBJ2-7; D gene ambiguous. Trimming took 0 bases from V and 3 from J, leaving 6 bases between them. The CDR3 spans 13 residues. CDR1 and CDR2 (germline): MGHRA, YSYEKL. CDR3 coding DNA: TGCGCCAGCAGCCAAGATGCTAGCTACGAGCAGTACTTC. Protein: CASSQDASYEQYF.

CDR3 bases: TGTGCTAGTGGCCCAGGGGGATCTATGGGCTACACCTTC. Its protein is CASGPGGSMGYTF. The chain has TRBV12-5 and TRBJ1-2, with 7 bases fitting TRBD1. The CDR3 has 13 residues. Germline V gene data show CDR1 as LGHNT and CDR2 as FRNRAP. V gave up 6 bases and J gave up 8 bases; unmatched junction bases: 9.

This rearrangement joins TRBV6-5 to TRBJ2-7; D possibly corresponds to TRBD2 (6 bases). The CDR3 has 15 residues. Germline V lookup: CDR1 MNHEY, CDR2 SVGAGI. V lost 4 bases and J lost 5, with 18 bases in between. CDR3 region: CASSSPGTWSDEQYF. CDR3 DNA: TGTGCCAGCAGTTCCCCCGGGACTTGGTCGGACGAGCAGTACTTC.

V and J are TRBV28 and TRBJ1-2; D is uncertain. The CDR3 has 14 amino acids. Germline V lookup: CDR1 MDHEN, CDR2 SYDVKM. V dropped 6 bases and J dropped 4 bases, with 15 bases sitting between them. CDR3 nucleotides: TGTGCCAGCAGCCTTCCCTCAGAGTCCTATGGCTACACCTTC. Translation: CASSLPSESYGYTF.

The chain recombines TRBV7-2 with TRBJ2-3, with TRBD2 as a possible D gene (5 bases). The V and J ends lost 5 bases and 7 bases respectively, with 10 bases between them. The CDR3 spans 12 residues. The germline V gene encodes CDR1 SGHTA and CDR2 FQGNSA. The DNA for the CDR3 is TGTGCCAGCAGCCCCGGGGAGCATACGCAGTATTTT. Amino acid sequence: CASSPGEHTQYF.